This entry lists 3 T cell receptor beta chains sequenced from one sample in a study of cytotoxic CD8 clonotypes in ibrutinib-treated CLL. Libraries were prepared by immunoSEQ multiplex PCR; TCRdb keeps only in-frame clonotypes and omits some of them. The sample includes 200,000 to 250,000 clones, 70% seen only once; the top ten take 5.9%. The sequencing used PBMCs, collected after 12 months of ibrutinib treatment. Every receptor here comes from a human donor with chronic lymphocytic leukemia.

The CDR3 region is CASSPLSGTANTEAFF. CDR3 DNA: TGTGCCAGCTCACCACTCTCCGGGACAGCGAACACTGAAGCTTTCTTT. The chain couples TRBV18 to TRBJ1-1; 7 bases line up with TRBD1. Germline values: CDR1 KGHSH, CDR2 LQKENI. CDR3 length: 16 amino acids. J was trimmed by 1 base and V by 1 base; bases with no gene match: 6.

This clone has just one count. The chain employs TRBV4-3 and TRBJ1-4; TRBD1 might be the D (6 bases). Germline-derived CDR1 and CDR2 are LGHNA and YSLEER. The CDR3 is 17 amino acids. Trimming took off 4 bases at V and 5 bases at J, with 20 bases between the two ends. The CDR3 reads CASSLTVGGRPNEKLFF. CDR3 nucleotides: TGCGCCAGCAGCCTAACAGTAGGGGGTCGGCCAAATGAAAAACTGTTTTTT.

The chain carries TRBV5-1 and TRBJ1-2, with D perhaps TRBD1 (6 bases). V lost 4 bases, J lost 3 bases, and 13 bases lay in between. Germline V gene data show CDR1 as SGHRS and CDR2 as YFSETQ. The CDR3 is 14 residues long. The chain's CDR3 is CASSPNRDYYGYTF. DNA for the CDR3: TGCGCCAGCAGCCCGAACAGGGATTACTATGGCTACACCTTC.